This record covers a single T cell receptor (beta chain). As yet, its antigen is unknown. The data stem from a study of T cell responses to AZD1222 COVID-19 vaccine. The study, taken as a whole, reports: Nearly half of spike-specific TCRs reportedly go after variant regions that carry no mutations. Vaccination with two AZD1222 doses was followed by a rise in Spike-specific TCR breadth and depth.

This table comes from immunoSEQ multiplex PCR, and its TCRdb copy is limited to in-frame clones, with some not included. The table has under 130,000 clones, about 85% seen once; the top ten hold 2% to 2.5%. The germline gives CDR1 SGHDT, CDR2 YYEEEE. The CDR3 extends over 12 amino acids. The germline V and J ends were trimmed by 1 base and 6 bases, with 7 bases remaining between them. Material: peripheral blood, obtained 28 days after the second AZD1222 dose. This receptor was identified in an adult who received the AZD1222 COVID-19 vaccine. J is TRBJ1-1 and V is TRBV5-6, with unresolved D. CDR3 DNA: TGTGCCAGCAGCTTGCAGAGGGCTGAAGCTTTCTTT. Protein product: CASSLQRAEAFF.